This is a list of T cell receptor beta chains from one sample in a study of T cells in Graves' hyperthyroidism and ophthalmopathy. Each CDR3 protein gets one entry after TCRdb re-called the multiplex PCR reads with MiXCR. The profile shows a few hundred thousand distinct CDR3 sequences, 19% of them singletons. The source material was blood. These receptors all stem from a woman under 30 with Graves' hyperthyroidism. The CDR3 runs from the conserved cysteine through the conserved F or W. D genes are given only for firm matches. Size tells how often a clone was seen (once, few, many) or the class of an expanded clone, and some rows leave it out.

clone_size	cdr3_length	v_call	j_call	d_call	cdr3_aa	cdr3_nt
many	13	TRBV12-3/TRBV12-4	TRBJ1-1	.	CASRPGQYTEAFF	TGTGCCAGCAGACCCGGACAGTACACTGAAGCTTTCTTT
few	14	TRBV7-9	TRBJ1-1	.	CASSGGVAYSEAFF	TGTGCCAGCAGCGGAGGGGTGGCCTATAGCGAAGCTTTCTTT
.	16	TRBV6-1	TRBJ2-5	TRBD1	CASSFRDGQGWETQYF	TGTGCCAGCAGCTTTCGCGACGGACAGGGGTGGGAGACCCAGTACTTC
many	14	TRBV29-1	TRBJ2-5	TRBD2	CSGRLAGEAETQYF	TGCAGCGGACGTCTAGCGGGGGAGGCAGAGACCCAGTACTTC
many	14	TRBV3-1	TRBJ1-1	.	CASSTPGGNTEAFF	TGTGCCAGCAGCACCCCTGGGGGGAACACTGAAGCTTTCTTT
many	13	TRBV7-9	TRBJ2-7	.	CASSPAVPYEQYF	TGTGCCAGCAGCCCCGCGGTCCCCTACGAGCAGTACTTC
.	12	TRBV28	TRBJ1-2	.	CASWLGSYGYTF	TGTGCCAGTTGGCTGGGAAGCTATGGCTACACCTTC
.	15	TRBV4-1	TRBJ1-5	TRBD1	CASRRGTGSNQPQHF	TGCGCCAGCCGAAGGGGGACAGGTAGCAATCAGCCCCAGCATTTT
.	22	TRBV14	TRBJ2-7	.	CASSHNPSRNNLVPPPSVEQYF	TGTGCCAGCAGCCACAACCCAAGCCGAAATAACCTTGTACCACCGCCGTCGGTCGAGCAGTACTTC
many	18	TRBV5-1	TRBJ2-6	TRBD1	CASSPRDRVYSGANVLTF	TGCGCCAGCAGCCCCCGGGACAGGGTTTACTCTGGGGCCAACGTCCTGACTTTC
.	12	TRBV6-2/TRBV6-3	TRBJ2-7	.	CATLTAPYEQYF	TGTGCCACCCTGACCGCACCCTACGAGCAGTACTTC
many	15	TRBV24-1	TRBJ1-1	TRBD1	CATSDSDRGNTEAFF	TGTGCCACCAGTGATTCGGACAGGGGGAACACTGAAGCTTTCTTT
many	13	TRBV11-2	TRBJ1-1	.	CASSFGPGTEAFF	.
many	13	TRBV11-2	TRBJ2-2	.	CASSLDITGELFF	TGTGCCAGCAGCTTAGATATCACCGGGGAGCTGTTTTTT
many	14	TRBV2	TRBJ1-2	.	CASEGVGTHYGYTF	TGTGCCAGCGAGGGCGTAGGCACCCACTATGGCTACACCTTC
many	15	TRBV12-3/TRBV12-4	TRBJ1-1	.	CASSTGTSRRTEAFF	TGTGCCAGCAGTACAGGGACCTCCCGTCGCACTGAAGCTTTCTTT
many	13	TRBV7-9	TRBJ1-1	.	CASSLQTNTEAFF	TGTGCCAGCAGCTTACAGACGAACACTGAAGCTTTCTTT
many	11	TRBV6-2/TRBV6-3	TRBJ2-7	.	CASSPGGEQYF	TGTGCCAGCAGCCCTGGCGGCGAGCAGTACTTC
.	15	TRBV12-3/TRBV12-4	TRBJ2-2	.	CARPPGTTNTGELFF	TGTGCCAGACCCCCCGGGACAACGAACACCGGGGAGCTGTTTTTT
many	14	TRBV14	TRBJ1-1	.	CASSQDNMATEAFF	TGTGCCAGCAGCCAAGACAACATGGCGACTGAAGCTTTCTTT
.	15	TRBV3-1	TRBJ1-1	.	CASSHFGLLNTEAFF	TGTGCCAGCAGCCACTTCGGACTCCTGAACACTGAAGCTTTCTTT
many	14	TRBV15	TRBJ1-5	.	CATSKEASNQPQHF	TGTGCCACCAGCAAGGAGGCCAGCAATCAGCCCCAGCATTTT
many	16	TRBV12-3/TRBV12-4	TRBJ2-5	.	CASSLALIRGGETQYF	TGTGCCAGCAGTTTAGCCCTAATACGGGGTGGGGAGACCCAGTACTTC
many	14	TRBV12-3/TRBV12-4	TRBJ1-3	TRBD1	CASSLQGAGNTIYF	TGTGCCAGCAGTCTCCAGGGGGCAGGAAACACCATATATTTT
many	14	TRBV20-1	TRBJ1-1	.	CSAGRAGGNTEAFF	TGCAGTGCTGGCAGGGCGGGGGGAAACACTGAAGCTTTCTTT
.	16	TRBV5-1	TRBJ1-6	.	CASSLDRAAYNSPLHF	TGCGCCAGCAGCTTGGATAGGGCGGCCTATAATTCACCCCTCCACTTT
many	14	TRBV10-3	TRBJ1-5	.	CAISDGNSNQPQHF	TGTGCCATCAGTGACGGGAATAGCAATCAGCCCCAGCATTTT
many	14	TRBV28	TRBJ1-2	.	CASSLGRANYGYTF	TGTGCCAGCAGTTTGGGCAGGGCTAACTATGGCTACACCTTC
few	16	TRBV5-1	TRBJ1-6	.	CASSLAHGGYNSPLHF	TGCGCCAGCAGCTTGGCCCACGGGGGCTATAATTCACCCCTCCACTTT
.	12	TRBV7-9	TRBJ1-2	.	CASSLGQRGYTF	TGTGCCAGCAGCTTAGGGCAGAGAGGCTACACCTTC
few	14	TRBV28	TRBJ2-7	.	CASTSGLTPDEQYF	TGTGCCAGCACCTCAGGACTGACCCCTGACGAGCAGTACTTC
.	15	TRBV20-1	TRBJ1-6	TRBD1	CSATEPGTGDSPLHF	TGCAGTGCTACCGAACCCGGGACAGGAGATTCACCCCTCCACTTT
.	13	TRBV30	TRBJ2-7	TRBD2	CAWKRGRAREQYF	TGTGCCTGGAAACGCGGGAGGGCCCGCGAGCAGTACTTC
many	16	TRBV24-1	TRBJ1-5	TRBD1	CATSDDRGWGNQPQHF	TGTGCCACCAGTGACGACAGGGGTTGGGGAAATCAGCCCCAGCATTTT
many	15	TRBV24-1	TRBJ1-5	TRBD1	CATSDIGQGHQPQHF	TGTGCCACCAGTGATATCGGACAGGGGCATCAGCCCCAGCATTTT
.	14	TRBV5-1	TRBJ2-5	.	CASRRSDGQETQYF	TGCGCCAGCAGGCGATCGGACGGGCAAGAGACCCAGTACTTC
.	13	TRBV6-5	TRBJ2-7	.	CASSSGSGYEQYF	TGTGCCAGCAGTTCGGGTAGCGGCTACGAGCAGTACTTC